The clone carrying this T cell receptor (beta chain) was detected a few times. These data originate in a study of blood T cells in healthy people across ages. It was with a sample-barcoded 5' primer and a J-beta primer mix that a second PCR of about 6 to 11 cycles was run. TCRdb redid the calling of the 5' RACE reads with MiXCR, one entry per CDR3 protein. Of 700,000 or so distinct CDR3 sequences in the sample, 20% to 25% are singletons; the top ten hold roughly 22%. Total RNA was isolated from each sample in quantities of at least 5 micrograms. The trim removed 2 bases at V and 6 bases at J, leaving 6 bases unmatched. The CDR3 totals 15 residues. The germline CDR1 and CDR2 sequences are SGHRS and YFSETQ.

Material for sequencing was blood. The genes are TRBV5-1 and TRBJ2-2, with TRBD1 matching 8 bases. The TCR comes from a man aged 70 or older in good health. The CDR3 protein is CASSFRTGSAGELFF. In DNA form, the CDR3 reads TGCGCCAGCAGCTTCCGGACAGGGAGCGCCGGGGAGCTGTTTTTT.